This TCR beta chain was sequenced in a study of blood T cell repertoires in COVID-19. Study in general: Specimens from acute and convalescent COVID-19 originated in the United States, Italy and Spain. PBMCs, B-cell-depleted T cells, or T cells provided the cDNA or gDNA that made up the material.

The CDR3 covers 14 residues. Original methodology: Estimates of nucleated cell counts were drawn from the amplification of reference gene primers. Sequencing used immunoSEQ multiplex PCR; TCRdb keeps in-frame clones, though not all of them. That table gives V, J and clone size, and the DNA gave D and trimming. The data hold approximately 260,000 clones, with roughly four fifths observed a single time. The V and J genes are TRBV21-1 and TRBJ1-2; the D segment call TRBD1 is taken from the table without a DNA check. TRBV21-1 is recorded as a pseudogene. Sequencing was done on a sample of peripheral blood. The receptor was isolated from a woman older than 75 with acute or convalescent COVID-19. The CDR3 bases are TGTGCCAGCAGCAAGTCAGGCAGGAACTATGGCTACACCTTC. Translation: CASSKSGRNYGYTF.